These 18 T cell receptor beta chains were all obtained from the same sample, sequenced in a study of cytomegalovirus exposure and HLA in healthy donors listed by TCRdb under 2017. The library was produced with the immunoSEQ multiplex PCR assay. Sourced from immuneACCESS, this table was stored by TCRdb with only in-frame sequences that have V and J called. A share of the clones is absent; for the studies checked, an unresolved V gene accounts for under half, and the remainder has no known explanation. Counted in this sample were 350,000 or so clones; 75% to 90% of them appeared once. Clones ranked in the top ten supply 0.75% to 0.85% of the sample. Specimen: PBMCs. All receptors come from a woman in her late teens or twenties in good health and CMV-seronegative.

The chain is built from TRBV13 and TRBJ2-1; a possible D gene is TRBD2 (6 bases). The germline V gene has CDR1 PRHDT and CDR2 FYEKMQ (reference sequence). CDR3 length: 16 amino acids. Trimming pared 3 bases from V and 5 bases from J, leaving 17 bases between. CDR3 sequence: CASSLISSGAHNEQFF. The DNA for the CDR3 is TGTGCCAGCAGCTTGATTTCCTCGGGAGCCCACAATGAGCAGTTCTTC.

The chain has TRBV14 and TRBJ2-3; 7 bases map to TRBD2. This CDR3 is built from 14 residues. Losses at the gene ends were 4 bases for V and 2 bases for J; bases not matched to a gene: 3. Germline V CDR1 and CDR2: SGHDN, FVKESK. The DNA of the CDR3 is TGTGCCAGCAGCCGCCGGGACTACACAGATACGCAGTATTTT. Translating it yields CASSRRDYTDTQYF.

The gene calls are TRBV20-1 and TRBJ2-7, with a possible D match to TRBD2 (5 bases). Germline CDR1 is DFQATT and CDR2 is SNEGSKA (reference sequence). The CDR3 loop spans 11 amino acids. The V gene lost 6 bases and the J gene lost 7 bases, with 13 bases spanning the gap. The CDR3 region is CSARPWEEQYF. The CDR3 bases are TGCAGTGCCCGCCCATGGGAGGAGCAGTACTTC.

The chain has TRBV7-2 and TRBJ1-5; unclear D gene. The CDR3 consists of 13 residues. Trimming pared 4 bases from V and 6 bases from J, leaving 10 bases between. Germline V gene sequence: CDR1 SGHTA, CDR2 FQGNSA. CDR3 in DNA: TGTGCCAGCAGCTACGAGGCCCTTCAGCCCCAGCATTTT. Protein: CASSYEALQPQHF.

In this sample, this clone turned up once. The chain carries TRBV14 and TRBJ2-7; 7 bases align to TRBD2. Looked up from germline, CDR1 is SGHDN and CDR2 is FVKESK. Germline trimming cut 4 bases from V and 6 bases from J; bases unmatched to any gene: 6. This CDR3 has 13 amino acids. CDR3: CASSRSWGGEQYF. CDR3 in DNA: TGTGCCAGCAGCCGGTCGTGGGGGGGCGAGCAGTACTTC. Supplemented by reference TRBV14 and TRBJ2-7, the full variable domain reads EAGVTQFPSHSVIEKGQTVTLRCDPISGHDNLYWYRRVMGKEIKFLLHFVKESKQDESGMPNNRFLAERTGGTYSTLKVQPAELEDSGVYFCASSRSWGGEQYFGPGTRLTVT.

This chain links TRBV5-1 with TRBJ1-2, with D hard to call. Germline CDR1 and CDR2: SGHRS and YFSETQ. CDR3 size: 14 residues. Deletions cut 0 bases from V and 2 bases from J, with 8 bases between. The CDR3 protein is CASSLEARNYGYTF. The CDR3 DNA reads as TGCGCCAGCAGCTTGGAGGCCAGGAACTATGGCTACACCTTC.

Here the CDR3 DNA reads TGTGCCAGTAGTATCCGAGGACTAGCGGGAGGGGACGAGCAGTACTTC. It encodes CASSIRGLAGGDEQYF. V gene TRBV19 combines with J gene TRBJ2-7; 15 nucleotides align to TRBD2. The CDR3 loop spans 16 amino acids. Germline V gives CDR1 LNHDA, CDR2 SQIVND (reference sequence). The ends lost 3 bases at V and 5 bases at J; junction bases unmatched: 5. The entire variable domain, with the rest obtained from reference TRBV19 and TRBJ2-7, is as follows: DGGITQSPKYLFRKEGQNVTLSCEQNLNHDAMYWYRQDPGQGLRLIYYSQIVNDFQKGDIAEGYSVSREKKESFPLTVTSAQKNPTAFYLCASSIRGLAGGDEQYFGPGTRLTVT.

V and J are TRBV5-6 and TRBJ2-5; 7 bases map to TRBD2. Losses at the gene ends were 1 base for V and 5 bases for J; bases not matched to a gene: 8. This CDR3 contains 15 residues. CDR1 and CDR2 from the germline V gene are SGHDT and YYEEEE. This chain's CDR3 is CASSLYAGVGETQYF. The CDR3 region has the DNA TGTGCCAGCAGCTTGTATGCGGGAGTGGGGGAGACCCAGTACTTC.

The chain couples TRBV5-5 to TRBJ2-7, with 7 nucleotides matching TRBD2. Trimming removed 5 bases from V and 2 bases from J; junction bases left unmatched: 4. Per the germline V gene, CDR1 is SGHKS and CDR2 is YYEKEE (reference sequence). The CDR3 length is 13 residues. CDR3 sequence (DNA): TGTGCCAGCAGAAGAGCGGGAACCTACGAGCAGTACTTC. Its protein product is CASRRAGTYEQYF.

DNA of the CDR3: TGTGCCAGCTCACCACGGACAGGGAATGAGCAGTTCTTC. Translation: CASSPRTGNEQFF. The chain carries TRBV18 and TRBJ2-1; 8 bases match TRBD1. The CDR3 consists of 13 residues. V shed 1 base and J 7 bases; nucleotides not matched to a gene: 0. Germline V gives CDR1 KGHSH, CDR2 LQKENI.

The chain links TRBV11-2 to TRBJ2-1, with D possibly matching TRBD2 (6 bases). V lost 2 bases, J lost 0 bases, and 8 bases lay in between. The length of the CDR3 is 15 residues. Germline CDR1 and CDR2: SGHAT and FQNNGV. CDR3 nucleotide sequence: TGTGCCAGCAGCTTACGGGAGATCTCCTACAATGAGCAGTTCTTC. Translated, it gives CASSLREISYNEQFF. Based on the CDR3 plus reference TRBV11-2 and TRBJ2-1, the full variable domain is EAGVAQSPRYKIIEKRQSVAFWCNPISGHATLYWYQQILGQGPKLLIQFQNNGVVDDSQLPKDRFSAERLKGVDSTLKIQPAKLEDSAVYLCASSLREISYNEQFFGPGTRLTVL.

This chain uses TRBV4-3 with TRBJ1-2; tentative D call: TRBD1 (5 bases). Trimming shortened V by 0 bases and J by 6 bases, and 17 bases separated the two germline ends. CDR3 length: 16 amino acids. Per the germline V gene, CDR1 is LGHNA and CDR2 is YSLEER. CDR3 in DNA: TGCGCCAGCAGCCAAGATGGGCAGGGAGGGCGGAATGGCTACACCTTC. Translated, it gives CASSQDGQGGRNGYTF.

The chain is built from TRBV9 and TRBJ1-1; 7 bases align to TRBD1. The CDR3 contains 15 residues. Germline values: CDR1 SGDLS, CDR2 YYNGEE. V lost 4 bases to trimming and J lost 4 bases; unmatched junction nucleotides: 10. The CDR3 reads CASSPPTGMGTEAFF. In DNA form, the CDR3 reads TGTGCCAGCAGCCCCCCGACAGGGATGGGCACTGAAGCTTTCTTT.

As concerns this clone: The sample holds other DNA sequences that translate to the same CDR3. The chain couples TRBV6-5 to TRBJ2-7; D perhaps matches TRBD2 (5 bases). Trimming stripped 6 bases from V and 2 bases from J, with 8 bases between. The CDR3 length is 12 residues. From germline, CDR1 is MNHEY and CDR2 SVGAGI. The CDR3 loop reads CASRGGPYEQYF. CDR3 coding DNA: TGTGCCAGCAGGGGCGGGCCCTACGAGCAGTACTTC.

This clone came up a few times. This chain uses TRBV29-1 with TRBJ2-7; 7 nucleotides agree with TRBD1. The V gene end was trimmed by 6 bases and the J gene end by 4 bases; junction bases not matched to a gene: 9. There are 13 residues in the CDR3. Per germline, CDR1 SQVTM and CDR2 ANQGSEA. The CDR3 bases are TGCAGCGTGGAAACAGGGGTTCGGTACGAGCAGTACTTC. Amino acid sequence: CSVETGVRYEQYF.

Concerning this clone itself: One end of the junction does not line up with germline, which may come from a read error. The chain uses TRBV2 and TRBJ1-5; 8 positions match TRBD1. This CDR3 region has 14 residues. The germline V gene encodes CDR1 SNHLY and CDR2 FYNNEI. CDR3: CASREQGEAQPQHF. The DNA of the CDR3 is TGTGCCAGCCGTGAACAGGGGGAGGCACAGCCCCAGCATTTT.

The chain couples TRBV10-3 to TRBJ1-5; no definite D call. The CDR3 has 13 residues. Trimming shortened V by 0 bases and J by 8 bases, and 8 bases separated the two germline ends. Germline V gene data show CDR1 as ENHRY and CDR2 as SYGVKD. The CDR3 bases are TGTGCCATCAGTGAGTCTCCTACGGAGCCCCAGCATTTT. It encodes CAISESPTEPQHF.

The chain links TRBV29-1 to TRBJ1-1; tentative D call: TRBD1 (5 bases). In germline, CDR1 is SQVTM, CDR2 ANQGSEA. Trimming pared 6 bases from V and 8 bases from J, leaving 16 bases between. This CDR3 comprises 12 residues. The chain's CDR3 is CSVVQVKGEAFF. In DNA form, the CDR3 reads TGCAGCGTCGTACAGGTGAAAGGGGAAGCTTTCTTT.